Listed below are T cell receptor beta chains from one sample, sequenced in a study of T cell responses to AZD1222 COVID-19 vaccine. Some clones are missing from TCRdb's copy, which holds only in-frame ones; the method was immunoSEQ multiplex PCR. The table includes roughly 97,000 clones, 89% detected once. This specimen consisted of peripheral blood, obtained on day 0 of AZD1222 vaccination. The source is an adult in good health. CDR3s leave out the opening cysteine and the closing phenylalanine or tryptophan.

J | V | CDR3
TRBJ1-4 | TRBV6-5 | ASSTTATNEKLF
TRBJ2-1 | TRBV12-3/TRBV12-4 | ASSLVQLHEQF
TRBJ1-1 | TRBV6-4 | ASSDTGTGLTEAF
TRBJ2-3 | TRBV3-1/TRBV3-2 | ASSQDSVGATDTQY
TRBJ1-2 | TRBV5-1 | ASSLEGGAGRGYT
TRBJ2-7 | TRBV7-6 | ASSVTLGRGGEQY
TRBJ1-5 | TRBV5-1 | ASSSGQGMNQPQH
TRBJ2-5 | TRBV3-1/TRBV3-2 | ASRGGGQETQY
TRBJ1-6 | TRBV6-1 | ASSDSLVGRSNSPLH
TRBJ1-1 | TRBV9 | ASSLTGTGMNTEAF
TRBJ2-5 | TRBV6-5 | ASSYQTSGGQETQY
TRBJ2-3 | TRBV5-4 | ASSLAWRGDTDTQY
TRBJ2-7 | TRBV19 | ASSLGRVYEQY
TRBJ2-7 | TRBV6-5 | ASSLGGANYEQY
TRBJ2-1 | TRBV21-1 | ASSKGWQGSYNEQF
TRBJ2-3 | TRBV7-6 | ASSSPGDTQY
TRBJ1-5 | TRBV5-1 | ASSLAGSSNSNQPQH
TRBJ2-1 | TRBV27 | ASRGGDRIVQF
TRBJ1-4 | TRBV7-9 | ASSDPGPFVKLF
TRBJ2-6 | TRBV5-4 | ASSPPSIGGSGANVLT
TRBJ1-4 | TRBV6-5 | ATRPGGEKLF
TRBJ1-3 | TRBV5-1 | ASRRGEVTGNTIY
TRBJ2-3 | TRBV7-9 | ASSSPVGETNTDTQY
TRBJ1-1 | TRBV10-3 | AISSDSYTEAF
TRBJ2-1 | TRBV6-5 | ASSYQRQNNEQF
TRBJ1-1 | TRBV19 | ASTLGQSNTEAF
TRBJ1-1 | TRBV5-4 | ASSLGQGAWTEAF
TRBJ2-3 | TRBV7-3 | ASSFEGSDTQY
TRBJ2-4 | TRBV12-3/TRBV12-4 | ASSWRGSSIQY
TRBJ1-5 | TRBV19 | ASSIAGGDQPQH
TRBJ1-2 | TRBV6-5 | ASSKIGYGYT
TRBJ2-1 | TRBV5-1 | ASSPPASRAAYNEQF
TRBJ1-2 | TRBV6-2/TRBV6-3 | ASSYGTGSYGYT
TRBJ2-7 | TRBV5-4 | ASSITGTGVEQY
TRBJ2-1 | TRBV5-4 | ASSIGGLEQF
TRBJ1-1 | TRBV3-1/TRBV3-2 | ASSHSLGGGGTEAF
TRBJ1-3 | TRBV7-9 | ASSRIARDLLFSGNTIY
TRBJ2-7 | TRBV3-1/TRBV3-2 | ASSRTRYEQY
TRBJ1-2 | TRBV6-1 | ASSEARGLSYGYT
TRBJ2-5 | TRBV4-1 | ASSQEREYQETQY
TRBJ2-7 | TRBV3-1/TRBV3-2 | ASSDRDRGLYEQY
TRBJ1-1 | TRBV25-1 | ASSEVGRGGTEAF
TRBJ2-1 | TRBV6-2/TRBV6-3 | ASSYTPTEQF
TRBJ1-3 | TRBV19 | ASSMALSDRNTIY
TRBJ1-4 | TRBV7-6 | ASSEQGTNEKLF
TRBJ1-6 | TRBV9 | ASSLTRGGSPLH
TRBJ1-4 | TRBV18 | ASSPAGDQANEKLF
TRBJ2-2 | TRBV29-1 | SVGGQTNTGELF
TRBJ2-1 | TRBV30 | AWNGAVGYNEQF
TRBJ2-1 | TRBV6-5 | ASSRARSYNEQF